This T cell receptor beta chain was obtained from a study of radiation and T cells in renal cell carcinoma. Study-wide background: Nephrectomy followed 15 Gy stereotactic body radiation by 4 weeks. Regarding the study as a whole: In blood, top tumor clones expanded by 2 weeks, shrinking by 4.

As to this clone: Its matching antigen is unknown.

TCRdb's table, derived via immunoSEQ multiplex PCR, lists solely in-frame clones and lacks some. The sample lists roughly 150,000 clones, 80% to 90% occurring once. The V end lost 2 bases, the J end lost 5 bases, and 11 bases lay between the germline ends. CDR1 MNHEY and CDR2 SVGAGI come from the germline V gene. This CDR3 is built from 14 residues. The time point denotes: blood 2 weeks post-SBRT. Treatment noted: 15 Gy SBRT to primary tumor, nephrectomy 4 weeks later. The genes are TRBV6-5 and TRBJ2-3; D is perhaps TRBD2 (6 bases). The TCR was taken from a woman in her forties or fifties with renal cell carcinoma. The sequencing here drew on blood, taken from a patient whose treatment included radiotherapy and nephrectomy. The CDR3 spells CASSYGGAGDTQYF. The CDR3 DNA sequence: TGTGCCAGCAGTTACGGCGGGGCCGGAGATACGCAGTATTTT.